This is a list of T cell receptor beta chains from one sample in a study of patients and donors after allogeneic stem cell transplantation. TCRdb recomputed calls from the RT-PCR reads with MiXCR, one row per CDR3 protein. Here the sample spans about 960,000 distinct CDR3 sequences, over 15% being singletons. Material for sequencing was blood, either unsorted or a sorted T cell fraction (not recorded which). These TCRs come from a human donor who was either an allogeneic HSCT recipient or a stem cell or donor lymphocyte infusion donor (not recorded which). It is not recorded whose cells these are; they may come from a transplant donor. Each CDR3 is given with its conserved first and last residue. The D gene is left open where the match is weak. Clone size is not always given. Where it is, it says once, few, many or a class for expanded clones.

d_call	v_call	clone_size	j_call	cdr3_nt	cdr3_aa
TRBD2	TRBV7-7	-	TRBJ2-1	TGTGCCAGCAGCCGTGGTTTGAAAAGCGGGAGGGGCATCAATGAGCAGTTCTTC	CASSRGLKSGRGINEQFF
-	TRBV7-3	-	TRBJ2-2	TGTGCCAGCAGCTTAGACCCAACCCCCGGGGAGCTGTTTTTT	CASSLDPTPGELFF
-	TRBV4-3	-	TRBJ1-4	TGCGCCAGCAGCCAAGATTTGGGGGCGACTAATGAAAAACTGTTTTTT	CASSQDLGATNEKLFF
-	TRBV4-3	-	TRBJ2-6	TGCGCCAGCAGCCAAGAACGGTTAGGGGCCAACGTCCTGACTTTC	CASSQERLGANVLTF
-	TRBV5-6	few	TRBJ2-7	TGTGCCAGCAGCGCGTGTAGGACCGACCCCTACGAGCAGTACTTC	CASSACRTDPYEQYF
TRBD1	TRBV7-8	-	TRBJ2-7	TGTGCCAGCAGCTCGACGGGACAGGGGGAGGGTAGGTTCTACGAGCAGTACTTC	CASSSTGQGEGRFYEQYF
-	TRBV5-1	-	TRBJ2-1	TGCGCCAGCAGCTTGCGGTCAGGTTTCTACAATGAGCAGTTCTTC	CASSLRSGFYNEQFF
TRBD2	TRBV11-1	-	TRBJ2-5	TGTGCCAGCAGCCGCGGGACTACAAACAAAGAGACCCAGTACTTC	CASSRGTTNKETQYF
-	TRBV7-3	-	TRBJ2-5	TGTGCCAGCAGCTCCTTATACCAAGAGACCCAGTACTTC	CASSSLYQETQYF
TRBD1	TRBV12-3/TRBV12-4	many	TRBJ2-5	TGTGCCAGCAGCTTAGGACAGGGGGCAGGGGAGACCCAGTACTTC	CASSLGQGAGETQYF
-	TRBV10-3	-	TRBJ1-5	TGTGCCATCAGTGAGTCGGGGTCTCCGCCCCAGCATTTT	CAISESGSPPQHF
-	TRBV24-1	few	TRBJ1-1	TGTGCCACCAGTGACCCAGGGACTGAAGCTTTCTTT	CATSDPGTEAFF
-	TRBV12-3/TRBV12-4	-	TRBJ1-3	TGTGCCAGCAGTCTCCAACTTGGAAACACCATATATTTT	CASSLQLGNTIYF
TRBD2	TRBV12-3/TRBV12-4	-	TRBJ2-3	TGTGCCAGCAGTGAAACTAGCGGTGCTAGCACAGATACGCAGTATTTT	CASSETSGASTDTQYF
-	TRBV4-3	once	TRBJ2-7	TGCGCCAGCAGCCGGGTGGCCGGGACGGCATCCTACGAGCAGTACTTC	CASSRVAGTASYEQYF
TRBD1	TRBV20-1	-	TRBJ2-7	TGCAGCGCTAGCCCTTGGGACAGGGCCTACGAGCAGTACTTC	CSASPWDRAYEQYF
TRBD2	TRBV27	few	TRBJ2-1	TGTGCCAGCAGTCAGCCTAGCGGGGGGGGGTCCTACAATGAGCAGTTCTTC	CASSQPSGGGSYNEQFF
TRBD1	TRBV18	few	TRBJ2-7	TGTGCCAGCTCGCCGGGACAGTACCCCTACGAGCAGTACTTC	CASSPGQYPYEQYF
-	TRBV20-1	few	TRBJ2-1	TGCAGTGCTAAGCTCAGCTCCTACAATGAGCAGTTCTTC	CSAKLSSYNEQFF
TRBD2	TRBV20-1	-	TRBJ2-1	TGCAGTGCGACCGGGACTAGCGGAACCTACAATGAGCAGTTCTTC	CSATGTSGTYNEQFF
-	TRBV6-1	-	TRBJ1-1	TGTGCCAGCAGCCCGGGCCGCCAGGGGAGGACTAACACTGAAGCTTTCTTT	CASSPGRQGRTNTEAFF
TRBD1	TRBV25-1	-	TRBJ2-2	TGTGCCAGCAGTGGACAGGGGACGGGCACCGGGGAGCTGTTTTTT	CASSGQGTGTGELFF
TRBD1	TRBV2	few	TRBJ1-1	TGTGCCAGCAGAGCAGGACAGGGGACGACTGAAGCTTTCTTT	CASRAGQGTTEAFF
-	TRBV25-1	-	TRBJ1-1	TGTGCCAGCAGTGTCTGGAGGGGCACTGAAGCTTTCTTT	CASSVWRGTEAFF
TRBD1	TRBV20-1	-	TRBJ2-7	TGCAGTGCTAGGCCCTATGATGTGACAGGGGTACACGAGCAGTACTTC	CSARPYDVTGVHEQYF
-	TRBV20-1	-	TRBJ1-2	TGCAGTGCTAGCGGGGACGCCTATGGCTACACCTTC	CSASGDAYGYTF
-	TRBV9	-	TRBJ2-7	TGTGCCAGCAGCGTAGCTGAGGGCCTCCAGGGAGAGCAGTACTTC	CASSVAEGLQGEQYF
-	TRBV5-1	-	TRBJ1-6	TGCGCCAGCAGCACGGCAGTAAAGTCAAATTCACCCCTCCACTTT	CASSTAVKSNSPLHF
TRBD2	TRBV7-8	-	TRBJ2-4	TGTGCCACCCAGCTTGCCCCCTATGAGGGCGGGAGAGCCAAAAACATTCAGTACTTC	CATQLAPYEGGRAKNIQYF
TRBD2	TRBV6-1	-	TRBJ2-7	TGTGCCAGCAGCCGTACGACTAGCGGGGCGGGAGAGCAGTACTTC	CASSRTTSGAGEQYF